This T cell receptor (beta chain) was profiled in a study of blood T cell repertoires in COVID-19. The overall study: Whether acute or convalescent, the COVID-19 samples came from the United States, Italy and Spain. PBMCs, B-cell-depleted T cells, or T cells provided the cDNA or gDNA that made up the material.

Under the authors' procedure: Reference gene primer amplification in the assay estimated nucleated cell counts. The protocol was immunoSEQ multiplex PCR, while the TCRdb copy is restricted to in-frame clones and leaves out a portion. V, J and clone size are those of that table, while D and trimming were read from the DNA. The data hold around 140,000 clones, with approximately 86% observed a single time. The TCR originated in a woman in her sixties or seventies with acute or convalescent COVID-19. The specimen sequenced was peripheral blood.

This CDR3 reads CARDRAGANVLTF. The CDR3 DNA reads TGTGCCAGAGACAGGGCCGGGGCCAACGTCCTGACTTTC. The chain joins TRBV30 to TRBJ2-6, with 7 bases that match TRBD1. CDR1 is GTSNPN and CDR2 is SVGIG in the germline V gene (reference sequence). After removal of 8 bases from V and 4 bases from J, the junction contained 5 bases not matched to a gene. The CDR3 has 13 amino acids.